The 16 T cell receptor beta chains below all came from one sample that was sequenced in a study of OX40 agonist ivuxolimab in advanced cancers. Generated by immunoSEQ multiplex PCR, the TCRdb table keeps only in-frame clones and is missing some. This table has tens of thousands of clones, approximately 85% appearing once. Sequencing was performed on CD4+ or CD8+ T cells sorted from blood, taken in a trial of the OX40 agonist ivuxolimab. Every receptor here comes from an adult with an advanced solid tumor such as melanoma, head and neck, liver or kidney cancer.

The rearrangement uses TRBV29-1 and TRBJ1-2, with TRBD1 as a possible D gene (6 bases). This CDR3 contains 11 residues. Trimming removed 3 bases from V and 10 bases from J, with 12 bases in between. Germline assignment: CDR1 SQVTM and CDR2 ANQGSEA. The CDR3 region is CSVEGGAHYTF. The CDR3 DNA reads as TGCAGCGTTGAGGGGGGGGCGCACTACACCTTC.

The rearrangement joins TRBV11-2 to TRBJ2-3, with 7 bases matching TRBD2. Trimming at V came to 6 bases and at J to 2 bases, leaving 8 bases not matched to a gene. The CDR3 has 15 residues. Germline V lookup: CDR1 SGHAT, CDR2 FQNNGV. CDR3 loop: CASRFLAVNTDTQYF. CDR3 bases: TGTGCCAGCAGGTTCCTAGCGGTCAACACAGATACGCAGTATTTT.

Only one count was recorded for this clone. CDR3 sequence: CASSWPSGGHRDTQYF. The DNA of the CDR3 is TGTGCCAGCAGTTGGCCTAGCGGGGGCCATAGAGATACGCAGTATTTT. This chain uses TRBV6-6 with TRBJ2-3; 10 positions agree with TRBD2. The CDR3 totals 16 residues. The J segment lost 5 bases and the V segment lost 4 bases, leaving 9 bases of the junction unmatched. Germline V CDR1 and CDR2: MNHNY, SVGAGI (reference sequence).

The gene calls are TRBV18 and TRBJ1-5, with a possible D match to TRBD1 (5 bases). Trimming removed 4 bases at V and 4 bases at J, with 17 bases between. The CDR3 extends over 16 amino acids. Germline CDR1 reads KGHSH; CDR2 reads LQKENI. CDR3 bases: TGTGCCAGCTCACTGCCGCGGGGCGCGGGTAATCAGCCCCAGCATTTT. It codes for CASSLPRGAGNQPQHF.

J is TRBJ2-1 and V is TRBV7-2; 10 bases are shared with TRBD2. The CDR3 length is 15 residues. Germline assignment: CDR1 SGHTA and CDR2 FQGNSA. The ends lost 4 bases at V and 10 bases at J; junction bases unmatched: 10. CDR3 nucleotide sequence: TGTGCCAGCAGCTCCCAACGGACTAGCGGTTCCGAGCAGTTCTTC. Translated, it gives CASSSQRTSGSEQFF.

The chain links TRBV5-4 to TRBJ1-1; TRBD1 agrees at 7 bases. The CDR3 consists of 16 residues. Germline values: CDR1 SGHNT, CDR2 YYREEE (reference sequence). V shed 3 bases, J shed 0 bases, and the junction held 8 bases outside the gene matches. CDR3 region: CASSYPRTGLNTEAFF. The DNA for the CDR3 is TGTGCCAGCAGCTACCCTAGGACAGGTTTGAACACTGAAGCTTTCTTT.

The genes are TRBV7-2 and TRBJ2-5, with D perhaps TRBD2 (7 bases). The J call may be in error: the DNA end matches TRBJ2-7 better. Germline V gives CDR1 SGHTA, CDR2 FQGNSA. The CDR3 totals 14 residues. The CDR3 DNA is TGTGCCAGCAGCCCCAAGGGGGGGCGCGACGAGCAGTACTTC. Translation: CASSPKGGRDEQYF.

CDR3 nucleotide sequence: TGCGCCAGCAGCTCCAGGGCGTACACCGGGGAGCTGTTTTTT. It yields the protein CASSSRAYTGELFF. The gene calls are TRBV5-1 and TRBJ2-2; D perhaps matches TRBD1 (5 bases). V was pared by 3 bases and J by 3 bases, with 9 bases between. The CDR3 length is 14 residues. Germline assignment: CDR1 SGHRS and CDR2 YFSETQ.

The chain joins TRBV6-5 to TRBJ1-1, with a possible D match to TRBD1 (6 bases). Germline CDR1 is MNHEY and CDR2 is SVGAGI. V lost 9 bases to trimming and J lost 3 bases, with 14 bases between them. The CDR3 sequence is 13 residues long. The CDR3 sequence: CASTLGGYTEAFF. The CDR3 region has the DNA TGTGCCAGTACCCTAGGGGGTTACACTGAAGCTTTCTTT.

The chain links TRBV28 to TRBJ1-3, with D unresolved. Trimming took off 6 bases at V and 5 bases at J, with 11 bases between the two ends. Germline V gene lookup returns CDR1 MDHEN and CDR2 SYDVKM. The length of the CDR3 is 13 residues. The DNA of the CDR3 is TGTGCCAGCAGCCCGACAAACAGAAACACCATATATTTT. Amino acids: CASSPTNRNTIYF.

This clone has a handful of counts. This chain links TRBV5-4 with TRBJ2-5; 11 nucleotides agree with TRBD2. Germline CDR1 SGHNT, CDR2 YYREEE (reference sequence). The trim removed 2 bases at V and 2 bases at J, leaving 8 bases unmatched. This CDR3 region has 17 residues. This CDR3 is CASSFKIAGGGQETQYF. CDR3 in DNA: TGTGCCAGCAGCTTTAAAATAGCGGGAGGGGGTCAAGAGACCCAGTACTTC.

J is TRBJ1-5 and V is TRBV6-1; D call uncertain. This CDR3 is 12 amino acids long. V gave up 8 bases and J gave up 0 bases, with 5 bases separating them. In germline, CDR1 is MNHNS, CDR2 SASEGT. The CDR3 spells CASGDSNQPQHF. CDR3 DNA sequence: TGTGCCAGCGGGGATAGCAATCAGCCCCAGCATTTT.

The chain employs TRBV28 and TRBJ2-7; D tentatively fits TRBD1 or TRBD2 (5 bases each). V dropped 7 bases and J dropped 3 bases, with 22 bases sitting between them. The CDR3 extends over 16 amino acids. Germline V gene data show CDR1 as MDHEN and CDR2 as SYDVKM. This CDR3 is CASKEAGMGENYEQYF. The CDR3 DNA is TGTGCCAGCAAGGAGGCAGGGATGGGGGAGAACTACGAGCAGTACTTC.

In DNA form, the CDR3 reads TGCGCCAGCAGCGCGGGACAGGTACCTACCAAAGAGACCCAGTACTTC. Its translation: CASSAGQVPTKETQYF. This chain connects TRBV5-1 to TRBJ2-5; 8 bases are shared with TRBD1. CDR1 SGHRS and CDR2 YFSETQ come from the germline V gene. The V and J ends lost 4 bases and 3 bases, in that order; junction bases with no gene match: 11. This CDR3 has 16 amino acids.

The chain is built from TRBV30 and TRBJ1-1, with 7 bases identical to TRBD1. Trimming took 3 bases from V and 1 from J; bases not matched to a gene: 8. This CDR3 region has 15 residues. CDR1 GTSNPN and CDR2 SVGIG come from the germline V gene (reference sequence). The CDR3 is CAWRRPGGRNTEAFF. The CDR3 nucleotides are TGTGCCTGGAGAAGACCAGGGGGAAGGAACACTGAAGCTTTCTTT.

Written as DNA, the CDR3 is TGTGCCAGCAGTTTGGACATCAATCAGCCCCAGCATTTT. This translates into CASSLDINQPQHF. This chain links TRBV6-6 with TRBJ1-5; maybe TRBD1 (5 bases). CDR1 and CDR2 (germline): MNHNY, SVGAGI (reference sequence). V lost 4 bases and J 3 bases, leaving 7 bases between the germline ends. This CDR3 is 13 amino acids long.